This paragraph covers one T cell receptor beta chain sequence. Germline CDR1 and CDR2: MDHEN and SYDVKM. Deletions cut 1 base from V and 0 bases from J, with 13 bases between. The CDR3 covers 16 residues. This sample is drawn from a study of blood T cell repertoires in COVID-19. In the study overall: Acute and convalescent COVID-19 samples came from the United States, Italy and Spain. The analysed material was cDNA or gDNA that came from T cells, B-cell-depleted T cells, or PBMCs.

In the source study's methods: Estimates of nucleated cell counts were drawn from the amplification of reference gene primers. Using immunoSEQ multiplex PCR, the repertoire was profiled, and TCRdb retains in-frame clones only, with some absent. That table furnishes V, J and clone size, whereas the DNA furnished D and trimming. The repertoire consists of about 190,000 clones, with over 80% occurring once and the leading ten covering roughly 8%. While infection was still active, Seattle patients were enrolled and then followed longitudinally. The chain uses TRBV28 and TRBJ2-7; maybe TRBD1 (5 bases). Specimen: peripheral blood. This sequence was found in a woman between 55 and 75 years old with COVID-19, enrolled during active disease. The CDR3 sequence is CASSLLSGLNSYEQYF. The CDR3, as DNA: TGTGCCAGCAGTTTATTATCAGGGCTAAACTCCTACGAGCAGTACTTC. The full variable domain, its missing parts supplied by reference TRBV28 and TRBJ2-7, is DVKVTQSSRYLVKRTGEKVFLECVQDMDHENMFWYRQDPGLGLRLIYFSYDVKMKEKGDIPEGYSVSREKKERFSLILESASTNQTSMYLCASSLLSGLNSYEQYFGPGTRLTVT.